This paragraph covers one TCR beta chain sequence. This specimen belongs to a study of T-cell reconstitution after alpha-beta-depleted transplantation in children. This CDR3 comprises 15 residues. The ends lost 5 bases at V and 7 bases at J; junction bases unmatched: 9. Germline lookup yields CDR1 SGHDT and CDR2 YYEEEE. Unique molecular identifiers were used to barcode this TCRbeta library. TCRdb itself ran the PCR reads through MiXCR, one entry per CDR3 protein. The sample includes hundreds of thousands of distinct CDR3 sequences, approximately 10% of them seen just once. The source material was PBMCs from the stem cell graft donor, sampled from the stem cell graft. This chain connects TRBV5-6 to TRBJ2-1; the match to TRBD1 covers 10 bases. The receptor was derived from a human donor who donated a stem cell graft to a child with acute lymphoblastic leukemia. In DNA, the CDR3 is TGTGCCAGCAGAGTGGACAGGGGGTGGGAGAATGAGCAGTTCTTC. It translates to CASRVDRGWENEQFF.